This TCR beta chain was obtained from a study of graft-versus-host responses after intestinal transplantation. Overall study: Multivisceral, liver-intestinal, or isolated intestinal transplants were received by the recipients.

The CDR3 is 16 amino acids. Germline V gene sequence: CDR1 MGHRA, CDR2 YSYEKL. Trimming shortened V by 0 bases and J by 1 base, and 10 bases separated the two germline ends. Assay used: immunoSEQ multiplex PCR; TCRdb lists only in-frame clones, some missing. Found here are nearly 90,000 clones, 80% to 85% of them singletons; the top ten hold 17%. About this clone itself: As yet, its antigen is unknown.

This TCR was sampled from a human donor who received an intestinal transplant. This specimen consisted of unstimulated CD8+ T cells sorted from spleen or lymph node cells, obtained before intestinal transplant. The V call is TRBV4-1, the J call TRBJ2-1; D is perhaps TRBD2 (5 bases). CDR3 DNA: TGCGCCAGCAGCCAAGATTGGTCGGGATCCTACAATGAGCAGTTCTTC. This translates into CASSQDWSGSYNEQFF.